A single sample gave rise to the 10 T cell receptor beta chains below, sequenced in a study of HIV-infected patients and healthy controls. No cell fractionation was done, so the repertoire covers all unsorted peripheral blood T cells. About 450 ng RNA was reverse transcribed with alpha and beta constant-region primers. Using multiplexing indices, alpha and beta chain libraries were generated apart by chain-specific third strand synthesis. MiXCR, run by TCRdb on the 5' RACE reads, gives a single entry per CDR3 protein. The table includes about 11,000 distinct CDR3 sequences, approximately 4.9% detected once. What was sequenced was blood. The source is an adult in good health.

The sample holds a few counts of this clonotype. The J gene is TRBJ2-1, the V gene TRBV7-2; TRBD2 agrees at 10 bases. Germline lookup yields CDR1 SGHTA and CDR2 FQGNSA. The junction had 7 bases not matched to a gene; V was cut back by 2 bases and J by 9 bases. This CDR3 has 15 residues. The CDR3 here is CASSLSLAGVGEQFF. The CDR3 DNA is TGTGCCAGCAGCTTAAGTCTAGCGGGGGTAGGTGAGCAGTTCTTC.

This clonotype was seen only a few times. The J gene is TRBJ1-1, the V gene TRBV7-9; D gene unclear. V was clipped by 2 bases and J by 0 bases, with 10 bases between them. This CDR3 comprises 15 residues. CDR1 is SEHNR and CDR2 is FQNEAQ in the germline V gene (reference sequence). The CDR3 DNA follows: TGTGCCAGCAGCTTAAGAGACGGGATGAACACTGAAGCTTTCTTT. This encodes CASSLRDGMNTEAFF.

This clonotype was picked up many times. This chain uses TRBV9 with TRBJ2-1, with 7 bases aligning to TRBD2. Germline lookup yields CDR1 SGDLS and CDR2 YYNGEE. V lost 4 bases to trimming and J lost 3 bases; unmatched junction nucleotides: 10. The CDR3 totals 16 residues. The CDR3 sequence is CASSSRGGTLYNEQFF. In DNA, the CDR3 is TGTGCCAGCAGCTCCCGCGGGGGTACGCTCTACAATGAGCAGTTCTTC. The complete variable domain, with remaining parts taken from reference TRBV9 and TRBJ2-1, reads DSGVTQTPKHLITATGQRVTLRCSPRSGDLSVYWYQQSLDQGLQFLIQYYNGEERAKGNILERFSAQQFPDLHSELNLSSLELGDSALYFCASSSRGGTLYNEQFFGPGTRLTVL.

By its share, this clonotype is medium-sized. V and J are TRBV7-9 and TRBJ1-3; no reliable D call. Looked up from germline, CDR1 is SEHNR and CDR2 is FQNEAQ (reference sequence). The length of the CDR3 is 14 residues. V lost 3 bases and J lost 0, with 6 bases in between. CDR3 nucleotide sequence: TGTGCCAGCAGCTTCGCTGCCTCTGGAAACACCATATATTTT. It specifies CASSFAASGNTIYF.

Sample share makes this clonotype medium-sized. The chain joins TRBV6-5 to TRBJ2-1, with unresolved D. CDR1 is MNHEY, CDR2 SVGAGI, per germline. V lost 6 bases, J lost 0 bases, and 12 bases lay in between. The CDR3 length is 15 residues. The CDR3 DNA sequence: TGTGCCAGCAGACCAAAAACTATCTCCTACAATGAGCAGTTCTTC. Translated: CASRPKTISYNEQFF.

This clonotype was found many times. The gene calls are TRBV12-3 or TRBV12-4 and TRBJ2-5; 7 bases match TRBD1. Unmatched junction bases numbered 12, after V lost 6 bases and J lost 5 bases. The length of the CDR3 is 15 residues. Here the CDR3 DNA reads TGTGCCAGCAGCCGACAGGGTGGGGTTTTGGAGACCCAGTACTTC. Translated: CASSRQGGVLETQYF.

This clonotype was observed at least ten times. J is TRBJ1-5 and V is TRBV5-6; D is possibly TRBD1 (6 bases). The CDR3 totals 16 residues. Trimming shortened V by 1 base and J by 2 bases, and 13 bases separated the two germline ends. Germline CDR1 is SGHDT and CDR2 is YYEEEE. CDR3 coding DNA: TGTGCCAGCAGCTTGTTGGGGGGCAAGGGCAATCAGCCCCAGCATTTT. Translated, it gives CASSLLGGKGNQPQHF.

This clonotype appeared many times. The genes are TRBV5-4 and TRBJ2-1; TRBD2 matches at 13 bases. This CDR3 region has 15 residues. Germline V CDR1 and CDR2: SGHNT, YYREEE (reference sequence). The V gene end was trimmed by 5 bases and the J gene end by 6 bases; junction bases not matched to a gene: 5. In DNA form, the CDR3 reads TGTGCCAGCAGTCCACTAGCGGGGGGGCCCAATGAGCAGTTCTTC. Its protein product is CASSPLAGGPNEQFF.

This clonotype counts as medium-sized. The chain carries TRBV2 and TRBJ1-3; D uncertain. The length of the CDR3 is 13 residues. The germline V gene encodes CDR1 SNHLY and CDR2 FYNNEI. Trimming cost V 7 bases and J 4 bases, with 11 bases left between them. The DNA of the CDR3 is TGTGCCAGCACCGCAAACTCCGGAAACACCATATATTTT. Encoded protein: CASTANSGNTIYF.

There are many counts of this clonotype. CDR3 nucleotides: TGTGCCAGCAGCTCCGGGACAGTCAACTATGGCTACACCTTC. Amino acid sequence: CASSSGTVNYGYTF. J is TRBJ1-2 and V is TRBV11-2; 7 bases map to TRBD1. The CDR3 spans 14 residues. The V segment lost 4 bases and the J segment 2 bases; nucleotides outside the gene matches: 4. Germline lookup yields CDR1 SGHAT and CDR2 FQNNGV. Full variable domain (missing parts from reference TRBV11-2 and TRBJ1-2): EAGVAQSPRYKIIEKRQSVAFWCNPISGHATLYWYQQILGQGPKLLIQFQNNGVVDDSQLPKDRFSAERLKGVDSTLKIQPAKLEDSAVYLCASSSGTVNYGYTFGSGTRLTVV.